This T cell receptor beta chain was identified in a study of T cell responses to AZD1222 COVID-19 vaccine. The study's findings and limits: Clonal diversity may have been underestimated in mostly white British donors. Spike-wide coverage was observed for vaccine-associated CD4 TCRs, with dominant responses at 160-218 and 743-854. At baseline, just six AZD1222 recipients tested seropositive.

V lost 4 bases and J lost 2, with 20 bases in between. Per germline, CDR1 SGHNT and CDR2 YENEEA. CDR3 length: 17 amino acids. This clone was picked up one time. The antigen is not known. This table comes from immunoSEQ multiplex PCR, and its TCRdb copy is limited to in-frame clones, with some not included. The table includes around 84,000 clones, 70% to 90% detected once. The chain recombines TRBV11-3 with TRBJ1-2; D possibly corresponds to TRBD1 (6 bases). This sequence was found in an adult in good health. The specimen comprised peripheral blood, sampled on day 0 of AZD1222 vaccination. The CDR3 protein is CASSSAGHTPKNYGYTF. The DNA for the CDR3 is TGTGCCAGCAGCTCGGCGGGACACACCCCGAAAAACTATGGCTACACCTTC.